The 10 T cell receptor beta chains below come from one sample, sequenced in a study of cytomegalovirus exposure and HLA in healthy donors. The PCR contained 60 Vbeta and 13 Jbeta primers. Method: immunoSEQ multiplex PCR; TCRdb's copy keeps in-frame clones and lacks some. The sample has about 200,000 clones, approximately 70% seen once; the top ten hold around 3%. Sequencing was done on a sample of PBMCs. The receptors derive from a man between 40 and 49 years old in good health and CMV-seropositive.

This CDR3 reads CASSLSGREGETQYF. DNA for the CDR3: TGTGCCAGCAGCTTATCCGGACGGGAGGGTGAGACCCAGTACTTC. V is TRBV7-3 and J is TRBJ2-5; 8 bases fit TRBD2. The CDR3 spans 15 residues. V lost 2 bases, J lost 5 bases, and 7 bases stayed unmatched. Germline-derived CDR1 and CDR2 are SGHTA and FQGTGA.

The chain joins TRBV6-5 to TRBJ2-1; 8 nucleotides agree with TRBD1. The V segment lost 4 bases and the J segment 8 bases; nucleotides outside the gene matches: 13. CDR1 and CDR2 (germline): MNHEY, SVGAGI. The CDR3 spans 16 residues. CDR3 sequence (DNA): TGTGCCAGCAGTTTAGGACAGGGCCTGGTGCATGATGAGCAGTTCTTC. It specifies CASSLGQGLVHDEQFF.

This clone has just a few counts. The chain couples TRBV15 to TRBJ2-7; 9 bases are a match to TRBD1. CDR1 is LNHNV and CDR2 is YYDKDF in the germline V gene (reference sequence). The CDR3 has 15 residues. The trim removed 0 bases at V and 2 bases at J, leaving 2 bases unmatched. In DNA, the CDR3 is TGTGCCACCAGCAGAGATCGGACAGGGGCCTACGAGCAGTACTTC. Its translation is CATSRDRTGAYEQYF.

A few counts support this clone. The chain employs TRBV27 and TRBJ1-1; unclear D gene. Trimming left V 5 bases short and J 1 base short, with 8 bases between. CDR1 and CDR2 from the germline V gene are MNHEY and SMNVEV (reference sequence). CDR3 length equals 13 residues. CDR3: CASSHRENTEAFF. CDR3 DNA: TGTGCCAGCAGTCACCGGGAGAACACTGAAGCTTTCTTT.

The CDR3 DNA follows: TGTGCCAGCAGTTTGGGACCCCCGACAGGGGTGAACACCGGGGAGCTGTTTTTT. It is translated as CASSLGPPTGVNTGELFF. This chain connects TRBV27 to TRBJ2-2, with TRBD1 matching over 8 bases. CDR3 size: 18 residues. The junction had 10 bases not matched to a gene; V was cut back by 3 bases and J by 1 base. Germline V lookup: CDR1 MNHEY, CDR2 SMNVEV (reference sequence).

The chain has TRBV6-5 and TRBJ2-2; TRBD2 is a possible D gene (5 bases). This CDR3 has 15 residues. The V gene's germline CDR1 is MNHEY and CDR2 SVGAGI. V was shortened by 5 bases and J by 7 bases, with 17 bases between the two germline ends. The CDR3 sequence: CASSRTSAGGGELFF. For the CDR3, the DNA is TGTGCCAGCAGTAGAACTAGTGCGGGCGGCGGGGAGCTGTTTTTT.

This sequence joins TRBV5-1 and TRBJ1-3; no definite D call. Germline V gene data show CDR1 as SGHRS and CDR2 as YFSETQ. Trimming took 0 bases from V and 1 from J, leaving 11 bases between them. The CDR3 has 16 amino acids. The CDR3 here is CASSLGPGGSGNTIYF. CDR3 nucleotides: TGCGCCAGCAGCTTGGGTCCGGGAGGATCTGGAAACACCATATATTTT. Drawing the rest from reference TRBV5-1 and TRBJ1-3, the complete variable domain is KAGVTQTPRYLIKTRGQQVTLSCSPISGHRSVSWYQQTPGQGLQFLFEYFSETQRNKGNFPGRFSGRQFSNSRSEMNVSTLELGDSALYLCASSLGPGGSGNTIYFGEGSWLTVV.

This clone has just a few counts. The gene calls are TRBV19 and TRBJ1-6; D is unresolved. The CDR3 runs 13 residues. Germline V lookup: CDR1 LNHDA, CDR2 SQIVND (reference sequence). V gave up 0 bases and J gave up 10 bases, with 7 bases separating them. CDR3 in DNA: TGTGCCAGTAGTATAGACCCCAGATCACCCCTCCACTTT. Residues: CASSIDPRSPLHF.

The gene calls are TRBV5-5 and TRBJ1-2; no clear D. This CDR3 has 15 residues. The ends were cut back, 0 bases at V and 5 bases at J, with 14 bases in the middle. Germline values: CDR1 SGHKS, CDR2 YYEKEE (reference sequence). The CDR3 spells CASSLGSTPGYGYTF. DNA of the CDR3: TGTGCCAGCAGCTTGGGGTCGACGCCCGGGTATGGCTACACCTTC.

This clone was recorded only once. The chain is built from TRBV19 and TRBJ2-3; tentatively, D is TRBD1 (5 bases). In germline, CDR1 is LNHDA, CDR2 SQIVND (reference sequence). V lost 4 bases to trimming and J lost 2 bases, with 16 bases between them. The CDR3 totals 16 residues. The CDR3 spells CASSTGSLINTDTQYF. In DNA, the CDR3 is TGTGCCAGTAGTACAGGGTCGTTAATCAACACAGATACGCAGTATTTT.